This TCR beta chain was captured in a study of T cells in Graves' hyperthyroidism and ophthalmopathy. Study conclusions and caveats: Progression to ophthalmopathy was predicted a median of roughly seven months early.

In its sample, this clonotype was seen many times. What it recognizes is unknown. The J segment lost 6 bases and the V segment lost 2 bases, leaving 6 bases of the junction unmatched. The CDR3 length is 15 residues. Per the germline V gene, CDR1 is MDHEN and CDR2 is SYDVKM. Template material for amplifying TCR beta CDR3 regions consisted of RNA transcripts. HTBI primers were employed in a first-round RT-PCR of the TCR CDR3. TCRdb re-analysed the multiplex PCR reads in MiXCR, keeping a single row per CDR3 protein. This sample carries fewer than 650,000 distinct CDR3 sequences, around 15% of them seen once, and the ten largest clones take approximately 4.2%.

The genes are TRBV28 and TRBJ1-5; 8 bases map to TRBD1. This sequence originates from a woman aged 40 to 50 with Graves' ophthalmopathy. The specimen sequenced was blood. In nucleotides, the CDR3 is TGTGCCAGCAGTTTACTACAGGGGGAACTTCAGCCCCAGCATTTT. This gives the protein CASSLLQGELQPQHF.